This T cell receptor (beta chain) is drawn from a study of vaccination and CD4 T cells after COVID-19. A note on this clonotype: Its specificity is not known. One end of the junction fails to match germline, which may point to a read error.

Researchers used the Oncomine TCR Beta short-read assay to sequence DNA from cultured CD4+ T cells. Each CDR3 protein is one row after TCRdb ran MiXCR on the PCR reads. The repertoire holds just under 10,000 distinct CDR3 sequences, with roughly half as singletons. Treatment denoted: approximately nine-day PBMC culture with coronavirus spike peptide pools or control peptides (ViraFEST assay). Germline loops: CDR1 SSHAT, CDR2 FNYEAQ (reference sequence). The CDR3 covers 16 residues. This TCR was sampled from a human donor who had recovered from COVID-19. The chain couples TRBV7-7 to TRBJ2-2, with D possibly TRBD2 on 5 matching bases. The sequencing input was CD4+ T cells from blood, cultured in vitro. As DNA, the CDR3 is TGTGCTAGCAGCTTAGGTGGAGGTATTGAACCCGGGGAGCTGTTTTTT. Translated: CASSLGGGIEPGELFF.